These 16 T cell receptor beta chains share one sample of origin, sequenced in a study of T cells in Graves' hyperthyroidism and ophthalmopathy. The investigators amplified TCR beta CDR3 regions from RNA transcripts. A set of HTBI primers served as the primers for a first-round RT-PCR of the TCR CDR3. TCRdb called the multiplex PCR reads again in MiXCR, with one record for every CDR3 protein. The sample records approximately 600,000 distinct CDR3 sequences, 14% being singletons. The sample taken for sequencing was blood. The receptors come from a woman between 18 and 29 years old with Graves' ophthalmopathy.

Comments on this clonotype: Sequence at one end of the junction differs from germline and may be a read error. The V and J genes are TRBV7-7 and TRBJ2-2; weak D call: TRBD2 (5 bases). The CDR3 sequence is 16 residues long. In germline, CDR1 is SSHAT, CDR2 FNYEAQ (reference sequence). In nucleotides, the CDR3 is TGTGCTAGCAGCCAATCAGCGGAACCGAACACCGGGGAGCTGTTTTTT. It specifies CASSQSAEPNTGELFF.

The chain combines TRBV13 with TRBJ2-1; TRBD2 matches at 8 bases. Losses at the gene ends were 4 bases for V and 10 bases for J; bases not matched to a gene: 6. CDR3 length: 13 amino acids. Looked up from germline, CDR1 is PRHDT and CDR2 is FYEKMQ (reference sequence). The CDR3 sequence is CASSWGLVEEQFF. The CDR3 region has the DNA TGTGCCAGCAGCTGGGGACTAGTGGAGGAGCAGTTCTTC.

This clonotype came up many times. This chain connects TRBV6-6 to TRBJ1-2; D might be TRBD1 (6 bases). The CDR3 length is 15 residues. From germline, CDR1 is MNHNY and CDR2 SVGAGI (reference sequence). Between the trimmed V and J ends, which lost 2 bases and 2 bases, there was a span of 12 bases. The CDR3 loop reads CASSYVGQPNYGYTF. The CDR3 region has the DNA TGTGCCAGCAGTTACGTCGGACAGCCCAACTATGGCTACACCTTC.

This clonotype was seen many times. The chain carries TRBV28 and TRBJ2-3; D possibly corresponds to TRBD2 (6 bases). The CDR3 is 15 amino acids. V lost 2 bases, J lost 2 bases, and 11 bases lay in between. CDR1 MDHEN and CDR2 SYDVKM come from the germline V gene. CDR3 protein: CASSLRAGTTDTQYF. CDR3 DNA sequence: TGTGCCAGCAGTTTAAGGGCGGGGACCACAGATACGCAGTATTTT.

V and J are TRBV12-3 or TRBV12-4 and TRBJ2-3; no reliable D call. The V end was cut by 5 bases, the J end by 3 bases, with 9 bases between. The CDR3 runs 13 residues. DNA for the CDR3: TGTGCCAGCAGTCACGAGGAAACAGATACGCAGTATTTT. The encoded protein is CASSHEETDTQYF.

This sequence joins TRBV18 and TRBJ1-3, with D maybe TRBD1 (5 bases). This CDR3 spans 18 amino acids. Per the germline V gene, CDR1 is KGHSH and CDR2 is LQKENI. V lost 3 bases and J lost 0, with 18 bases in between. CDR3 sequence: CASSPRQFRPGSGNTIYF. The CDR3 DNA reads TGTGCCAGCTCACCCCGACAGTTCCGACCGGGCTCTGGAAACACCATATATTTT.

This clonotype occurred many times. The CDR3 region is CASSRKGTDTQYF. DNA of the CDR3: TGTGCCAGCAGCCGAAAGGGCACAGATACGCAGTATTTT. The chain has TRBV3-1 and TRBJ2-3; no firm D call. This CDR3 is built from 13 residues. V was trimmed by 4 bases and J by 1 base, leaving 6 bases between them. CDR1 and CDR2 from the germline V gene are LGHDT and YNNKEL (reference sequence).

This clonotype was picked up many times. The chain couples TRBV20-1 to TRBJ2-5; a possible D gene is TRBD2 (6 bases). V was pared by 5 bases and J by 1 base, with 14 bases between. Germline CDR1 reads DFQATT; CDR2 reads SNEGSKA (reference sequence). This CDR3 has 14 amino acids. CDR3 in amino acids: CSAFSGGVQETQYF. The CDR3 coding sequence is TGCAGTGCTTTTAGCGGAGGGGTCCAAGAGACCCAGTACTTC.

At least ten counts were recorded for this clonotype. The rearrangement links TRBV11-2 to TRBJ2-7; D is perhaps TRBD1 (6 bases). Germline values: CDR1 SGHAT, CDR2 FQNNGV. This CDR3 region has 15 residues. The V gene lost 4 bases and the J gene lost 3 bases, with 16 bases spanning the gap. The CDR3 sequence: CASSWMDSQSYEQYF. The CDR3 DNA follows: TGTGCCAGCAGCTGGATGGACAGTCAAAGCTACGAGCAGTACTTC.

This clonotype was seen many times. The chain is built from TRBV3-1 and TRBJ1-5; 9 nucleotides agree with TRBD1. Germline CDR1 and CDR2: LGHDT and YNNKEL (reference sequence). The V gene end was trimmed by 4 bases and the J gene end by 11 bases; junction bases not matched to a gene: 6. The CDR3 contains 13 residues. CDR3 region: CASSLGTGRAQHF. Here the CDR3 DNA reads TGTGCCAGCAGCCTTGGGACAGGGCGGGCCCAGCATTTT.

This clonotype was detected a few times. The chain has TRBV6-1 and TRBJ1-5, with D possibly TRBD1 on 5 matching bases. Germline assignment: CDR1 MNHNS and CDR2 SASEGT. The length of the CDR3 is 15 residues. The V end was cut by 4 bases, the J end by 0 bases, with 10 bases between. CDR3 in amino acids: CASSVQDYSNQPQHF. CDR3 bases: TGTGCCAGCAGTGTACAGGATTATAGCAATCAGCCCCAGCATTTT.

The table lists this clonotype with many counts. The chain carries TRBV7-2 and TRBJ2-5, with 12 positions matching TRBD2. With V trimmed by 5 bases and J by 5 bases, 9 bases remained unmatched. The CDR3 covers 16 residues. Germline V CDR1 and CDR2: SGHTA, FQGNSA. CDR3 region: CASSPQGLAGGETQYF. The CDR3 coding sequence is TGTGCCAGCAGCCCACAGGGACTAGCGGGCGGTGAGACCCAGTACTTC. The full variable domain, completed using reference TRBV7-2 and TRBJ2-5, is GAGVSQSPSNKVTEKGKDVELRCDPISGHTALYWYRQSLGQGLEFLIYFQGNSAPDKSGLPSDRFSAERTGGSVSTLTIQRTQQEDSAVYLCASSPQGLAGGETQYFGPGTRLLVL.

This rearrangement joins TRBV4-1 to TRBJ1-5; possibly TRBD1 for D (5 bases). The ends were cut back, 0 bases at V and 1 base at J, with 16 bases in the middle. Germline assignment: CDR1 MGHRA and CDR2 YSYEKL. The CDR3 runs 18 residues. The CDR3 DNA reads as TGCGCCAGCAGCCAAGATCGAGGGTTGCGGGGGAGCAATCAGCCCCAGCATTTT. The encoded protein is CASSQDRGLRGSNQPQHF.

The CDR3 DNA is TGTGCCAGCAGCTTAGACTTAGGCAGCAATCAGCCCCAGCATTTT. Translation: CASSLDLGSNQPQHF. The chain employs TRBV7-9 and TRBJ1-5; D is uncertain. The CDR3 consists of 15 residues. V lost 1 base, J lost 1 base, and 8 bases lay in between. Germline CDR1 and CDR2: SEHNR and FQNEAQ (reference sequence).

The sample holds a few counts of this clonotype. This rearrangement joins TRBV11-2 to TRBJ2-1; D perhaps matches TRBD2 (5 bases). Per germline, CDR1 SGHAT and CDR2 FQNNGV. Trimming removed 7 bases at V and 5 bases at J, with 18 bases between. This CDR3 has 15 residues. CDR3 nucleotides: TGTGCCAGCACCATGACTGCGGGCAAAAACAATGAGCAGTTCTTC. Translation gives CASTMTAGKNNEQFF.

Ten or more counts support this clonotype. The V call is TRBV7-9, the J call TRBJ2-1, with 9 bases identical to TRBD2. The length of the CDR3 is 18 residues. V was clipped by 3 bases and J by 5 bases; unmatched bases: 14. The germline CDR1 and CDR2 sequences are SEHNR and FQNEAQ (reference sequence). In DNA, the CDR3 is TGTGCCAGCAGCTTGAGTCAGGCTCTTAGCGGGAGCCACAATGAGCAGTTCTTC. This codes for CASSLSQALSGSHNEQFF.